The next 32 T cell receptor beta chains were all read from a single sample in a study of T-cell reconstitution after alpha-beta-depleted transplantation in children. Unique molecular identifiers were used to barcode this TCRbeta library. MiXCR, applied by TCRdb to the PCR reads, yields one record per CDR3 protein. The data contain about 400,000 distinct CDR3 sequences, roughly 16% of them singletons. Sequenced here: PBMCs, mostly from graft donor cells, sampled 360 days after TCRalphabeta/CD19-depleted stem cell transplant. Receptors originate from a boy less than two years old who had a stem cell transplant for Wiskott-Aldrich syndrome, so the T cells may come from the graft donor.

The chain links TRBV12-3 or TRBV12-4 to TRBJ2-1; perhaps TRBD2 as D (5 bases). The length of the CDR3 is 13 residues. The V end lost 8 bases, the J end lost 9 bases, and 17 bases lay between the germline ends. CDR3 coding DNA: TGTGCCAGCCAAACTAGTGAAGTGAGTGAGCAGTTCTTC. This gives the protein CASQTSEVSEQFF.

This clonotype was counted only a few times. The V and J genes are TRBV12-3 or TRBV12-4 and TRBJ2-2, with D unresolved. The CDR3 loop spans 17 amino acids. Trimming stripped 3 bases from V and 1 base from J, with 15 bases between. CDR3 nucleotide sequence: TGTGCCAGCAGTTTGACGCACAAGGGATGGAACACCGGGGAGCTGTTTTTT. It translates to CASSLTHKGWNTGELFF.

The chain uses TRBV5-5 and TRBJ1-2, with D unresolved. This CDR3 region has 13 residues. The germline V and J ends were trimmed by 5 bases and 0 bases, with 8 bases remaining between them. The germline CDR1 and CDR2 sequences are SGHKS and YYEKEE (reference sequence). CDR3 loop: CASSGSANYGYTF. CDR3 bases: TGTGCCAGCAGTGGGTCAGCTAACTATGGCTACACCTTC. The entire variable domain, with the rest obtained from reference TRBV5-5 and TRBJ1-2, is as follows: DAGVTQSPTHLIKTRGQQVTLRCSPISGHKSVSWYQQVLGQGPQFIFQYYEKEERGRGNFPDRFSARQFPNYSSELNVNALLLGDSALYLCASSGSANYGYTFGSGTRLTVV.

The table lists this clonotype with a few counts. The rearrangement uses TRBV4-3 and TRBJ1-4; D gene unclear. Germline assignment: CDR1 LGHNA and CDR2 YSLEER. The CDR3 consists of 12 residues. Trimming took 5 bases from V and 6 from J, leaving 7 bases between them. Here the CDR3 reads CASSARDEKLFF. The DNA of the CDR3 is TGCGCCAGCAGCGCTCGAGATGAAAAACTGTTTTTT.

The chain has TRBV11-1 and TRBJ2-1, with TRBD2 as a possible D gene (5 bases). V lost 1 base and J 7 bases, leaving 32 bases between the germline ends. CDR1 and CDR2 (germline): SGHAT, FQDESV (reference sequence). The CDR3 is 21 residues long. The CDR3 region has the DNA TGTGCCAGCAGCTTAGGGCTCACCGGGAAAGATTTTAGGGTCAAGTCGAATGAGCAGTTCTTC. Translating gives CASSLGLTGKDFRVKSNEQFF.

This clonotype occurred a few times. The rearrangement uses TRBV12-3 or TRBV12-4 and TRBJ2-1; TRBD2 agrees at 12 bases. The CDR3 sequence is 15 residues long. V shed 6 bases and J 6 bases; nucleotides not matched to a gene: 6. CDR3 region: CASSEPSGRANEQFF. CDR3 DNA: TGTGCCAGCAGCGAACCTAGCGGGAGGGCCAATGAGCAGTTCTTC.

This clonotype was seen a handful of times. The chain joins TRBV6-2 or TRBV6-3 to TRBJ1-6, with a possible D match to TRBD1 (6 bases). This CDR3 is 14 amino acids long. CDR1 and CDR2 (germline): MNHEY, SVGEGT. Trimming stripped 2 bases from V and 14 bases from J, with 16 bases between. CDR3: CASSYPDSHRTLHF. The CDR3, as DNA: TGTGCCAGCAGTTACCCGGACAGTCATCGGACCCTCCACTTT.

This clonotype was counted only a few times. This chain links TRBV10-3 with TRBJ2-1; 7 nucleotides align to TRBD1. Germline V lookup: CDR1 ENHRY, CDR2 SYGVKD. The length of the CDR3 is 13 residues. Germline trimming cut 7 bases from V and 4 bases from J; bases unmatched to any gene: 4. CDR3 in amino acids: CAITLDRYNEQFF. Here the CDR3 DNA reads TGTGCCATCACCCTGGACAGGTACAATGAGCAGTTCTTC.

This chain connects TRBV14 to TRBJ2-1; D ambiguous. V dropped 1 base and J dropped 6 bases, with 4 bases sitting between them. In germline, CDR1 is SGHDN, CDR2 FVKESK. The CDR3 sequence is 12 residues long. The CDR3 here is CASSQVSNEQFF. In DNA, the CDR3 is TGTGCCAGCAGCCAAGTGAGCAATGAGCAGTTCTTC. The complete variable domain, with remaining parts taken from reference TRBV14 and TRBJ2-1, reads EAGVTQFPSHSVIEKGQTVTLRCDPISGHDNLYWYRRVMGKEIKFLLHFVKESKQDESGMPNNRFLAERTGGTYSTLKVQPAELEDSGVYFCASSQVSNEQFFGPGTRLTVL.

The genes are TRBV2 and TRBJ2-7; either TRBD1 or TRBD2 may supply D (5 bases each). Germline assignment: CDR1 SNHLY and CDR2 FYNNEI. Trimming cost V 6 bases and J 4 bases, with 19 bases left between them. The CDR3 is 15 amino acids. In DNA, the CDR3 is TGTGCCAGCAGCCTAAACGGGGCCCCCTATTACGAGCAGTACTTC. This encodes CASSLNGAPYYEQYF.

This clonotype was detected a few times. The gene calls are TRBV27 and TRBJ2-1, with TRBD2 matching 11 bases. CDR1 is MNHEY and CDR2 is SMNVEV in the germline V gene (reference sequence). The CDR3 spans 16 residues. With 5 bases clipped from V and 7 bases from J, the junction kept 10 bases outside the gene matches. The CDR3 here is CASSLLLTSGANEQFF. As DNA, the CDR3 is TGTGCCAGCAGTCTACTCTTGACTAGCGGGGCAAATGAGCAGTTCTTC.

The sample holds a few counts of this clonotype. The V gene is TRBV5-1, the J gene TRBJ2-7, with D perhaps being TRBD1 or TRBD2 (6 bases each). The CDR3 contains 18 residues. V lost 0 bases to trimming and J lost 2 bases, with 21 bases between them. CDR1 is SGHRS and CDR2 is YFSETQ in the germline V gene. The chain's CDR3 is CASSLEGGTSFRPYEQYF. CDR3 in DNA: TGCGCCAGCAGCTTGGAGGGCGGGACAAGCTTCCGGCCCTACGAGCAGTACTTC.

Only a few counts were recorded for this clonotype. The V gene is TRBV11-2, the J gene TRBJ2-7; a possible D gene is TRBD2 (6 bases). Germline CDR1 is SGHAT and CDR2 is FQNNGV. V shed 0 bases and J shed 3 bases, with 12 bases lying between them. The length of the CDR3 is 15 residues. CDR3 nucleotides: TGTGCCAGCAGCTTAGAGGTGGGCGGGATCTACGAGCAGTACTTC. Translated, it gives CASSLEVGGIYEQYF.

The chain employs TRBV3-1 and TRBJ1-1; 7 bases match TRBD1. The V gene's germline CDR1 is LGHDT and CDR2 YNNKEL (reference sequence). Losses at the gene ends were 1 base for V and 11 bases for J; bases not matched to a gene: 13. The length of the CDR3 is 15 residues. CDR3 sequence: CASSQVRQGGEMAFF. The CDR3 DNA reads TGTGCCAGCAGCCAAGTAAGACAGGGCGGGGAGATGGCTTTCTTT.

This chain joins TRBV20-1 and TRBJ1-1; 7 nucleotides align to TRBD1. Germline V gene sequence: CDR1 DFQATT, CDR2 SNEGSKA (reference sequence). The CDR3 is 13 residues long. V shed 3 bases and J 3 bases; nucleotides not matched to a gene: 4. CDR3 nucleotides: TGCAGTGCTAGGACCGACAGGGACACTGAAGCTTTCTTT. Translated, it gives CSARTDRDTEAFF.

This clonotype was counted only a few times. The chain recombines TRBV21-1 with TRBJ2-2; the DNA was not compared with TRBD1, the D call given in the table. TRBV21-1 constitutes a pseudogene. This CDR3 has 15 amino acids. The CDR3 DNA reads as TGTGCCAGCAGCAAGCCCGACAGTGTCACCGGGGAGCTGTTTTTT. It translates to CASSKPDSVTGELFF.

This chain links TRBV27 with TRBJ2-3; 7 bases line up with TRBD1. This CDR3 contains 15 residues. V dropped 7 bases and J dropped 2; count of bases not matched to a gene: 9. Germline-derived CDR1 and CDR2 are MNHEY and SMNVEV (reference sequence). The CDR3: CASTPDRRYTDTQYF. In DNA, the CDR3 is TGTGCCAGCACCCCGGACAGGCGTTACACAGATACGCAGTATTTT.

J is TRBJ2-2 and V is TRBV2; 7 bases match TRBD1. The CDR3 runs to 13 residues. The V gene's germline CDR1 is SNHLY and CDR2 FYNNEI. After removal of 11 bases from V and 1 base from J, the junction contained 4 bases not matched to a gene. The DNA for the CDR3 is TGTGCCTCGACAGGGCTGAACACCGGGGAGCTGTTTTTT. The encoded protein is CASTGLNTGELFF.

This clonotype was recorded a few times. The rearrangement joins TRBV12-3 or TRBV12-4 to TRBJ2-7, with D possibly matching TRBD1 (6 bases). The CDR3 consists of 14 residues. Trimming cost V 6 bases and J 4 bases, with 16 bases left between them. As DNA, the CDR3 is TGTGCCAGCAGCAGAAGGACAGCCCCTTACGAGCAGTACTTC. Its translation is CASSRRTAPYEQYF.

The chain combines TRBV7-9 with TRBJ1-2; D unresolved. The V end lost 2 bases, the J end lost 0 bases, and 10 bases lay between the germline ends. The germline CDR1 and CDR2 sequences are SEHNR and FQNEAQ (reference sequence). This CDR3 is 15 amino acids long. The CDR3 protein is CASSLYSDANYGYTF. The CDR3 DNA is TGTGCCAGCAGCTTATATTCGGACGCTAACTATGGCTACACCTTC.

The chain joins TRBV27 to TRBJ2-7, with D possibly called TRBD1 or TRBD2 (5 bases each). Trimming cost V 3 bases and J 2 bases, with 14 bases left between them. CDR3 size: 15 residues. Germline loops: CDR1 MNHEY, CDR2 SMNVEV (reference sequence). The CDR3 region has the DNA TGTGCCAGCAGTTTTTCGGGACGGTATCCCTACGAGCAGTACTTC. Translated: CASSFSGRYPYEQYF.

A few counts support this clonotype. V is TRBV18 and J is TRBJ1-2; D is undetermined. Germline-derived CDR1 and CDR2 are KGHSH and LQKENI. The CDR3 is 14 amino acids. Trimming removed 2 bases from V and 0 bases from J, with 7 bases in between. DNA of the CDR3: TGTGCCAGCTCACCAGCCGCAGCTAACTATGGCTACACCTTC. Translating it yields CASSPAAANYGYTF.

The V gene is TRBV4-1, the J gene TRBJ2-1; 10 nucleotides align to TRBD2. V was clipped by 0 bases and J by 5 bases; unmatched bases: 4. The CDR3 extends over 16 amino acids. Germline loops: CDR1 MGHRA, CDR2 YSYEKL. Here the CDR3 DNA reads TGCGCCAGCAGCCAAGAAGGGACTAGCGTAGACAATGAGCAGTTCTTC. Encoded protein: CASSQEGTSVDNEQFF.

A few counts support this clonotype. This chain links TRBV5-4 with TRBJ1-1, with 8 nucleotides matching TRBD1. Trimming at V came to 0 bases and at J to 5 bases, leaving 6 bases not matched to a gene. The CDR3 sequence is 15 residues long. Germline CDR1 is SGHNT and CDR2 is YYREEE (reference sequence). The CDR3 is CASSLGQGRGTEAFF. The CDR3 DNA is TGTGCCAGCAGCTTGGGACAGGGGAGGGGGACTGAAGCTTTCTTT.

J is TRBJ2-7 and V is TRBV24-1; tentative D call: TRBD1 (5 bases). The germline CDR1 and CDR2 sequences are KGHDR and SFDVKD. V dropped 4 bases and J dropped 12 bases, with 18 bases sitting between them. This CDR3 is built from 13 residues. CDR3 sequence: CATSETGTLEWYF. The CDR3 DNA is TGTGCCACCAGTGAAACAGGCACACTTGAGTGGTACTTC.

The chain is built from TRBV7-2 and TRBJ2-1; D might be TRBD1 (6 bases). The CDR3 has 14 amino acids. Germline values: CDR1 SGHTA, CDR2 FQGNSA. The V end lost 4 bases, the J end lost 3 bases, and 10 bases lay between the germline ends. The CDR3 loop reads CASSSSRGYNEQFF. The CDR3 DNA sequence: TGTGCCAGCAGCTCAAGCAGGGGCTACAATGAGCAGTTCTTC.

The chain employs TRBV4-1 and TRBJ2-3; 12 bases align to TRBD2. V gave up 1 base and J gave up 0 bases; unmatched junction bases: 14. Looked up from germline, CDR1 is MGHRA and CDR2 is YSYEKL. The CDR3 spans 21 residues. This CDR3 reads CASSQAVLAGGRLTSTDTQYF. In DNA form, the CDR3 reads TGCGCCAGCAGCCAAGCGGTTCTAGCGGGGGGGCGATTGACTAGCACAGATACGCAGTATTTT.

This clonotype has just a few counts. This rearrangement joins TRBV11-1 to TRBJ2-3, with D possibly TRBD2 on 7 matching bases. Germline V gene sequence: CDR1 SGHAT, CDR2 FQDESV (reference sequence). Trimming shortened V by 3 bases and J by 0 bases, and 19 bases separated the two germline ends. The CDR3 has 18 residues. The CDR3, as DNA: TGTGCCAGCAGCTTGGGACTAAAGGGGACACCCAGCACAGATACGCAGTATTTT. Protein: CASSLGLKGTPSTDTQYF.

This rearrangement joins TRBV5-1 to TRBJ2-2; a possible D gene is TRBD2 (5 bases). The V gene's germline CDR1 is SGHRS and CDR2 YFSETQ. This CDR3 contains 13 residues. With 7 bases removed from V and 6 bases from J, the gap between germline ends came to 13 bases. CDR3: CASRGSEAGELFF. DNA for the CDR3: TGCGCCAGCCGCGGTAGCGAAGCCGGGGAGCTGTTTTTT.

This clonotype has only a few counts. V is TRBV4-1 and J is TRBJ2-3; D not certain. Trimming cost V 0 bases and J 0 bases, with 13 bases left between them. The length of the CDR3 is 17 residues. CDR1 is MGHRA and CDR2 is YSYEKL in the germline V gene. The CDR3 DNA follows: TGCGCCAGCAGCCAAGATTCGGTGACCCAGAGCACAGATACGCAGTATTTT. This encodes CASSQDSVTQSTDTQYF.

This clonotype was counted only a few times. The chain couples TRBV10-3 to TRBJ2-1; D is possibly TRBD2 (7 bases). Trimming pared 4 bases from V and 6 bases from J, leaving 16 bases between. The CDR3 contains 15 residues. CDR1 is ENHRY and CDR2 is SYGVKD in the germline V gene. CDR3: CAISVGQRDSNEQFF. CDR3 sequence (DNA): TGTGCCATCAGTGTTGGACAGCGGGATAGCAATGAGCAGTTCTTC.

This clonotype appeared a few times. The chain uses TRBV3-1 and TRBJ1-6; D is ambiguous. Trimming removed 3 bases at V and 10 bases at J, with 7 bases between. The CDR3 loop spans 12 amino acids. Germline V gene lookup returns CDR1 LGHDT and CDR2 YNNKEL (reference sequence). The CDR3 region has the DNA TGTGCCAGCAGCCACCCTGAGTCACCCCTCCACTTT. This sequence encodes CASSHPESPLHF. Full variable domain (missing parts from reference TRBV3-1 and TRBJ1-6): DTAVSQTPKYLVTQMGNDKSIKCEQNLGHDTMYWYKQDSKKFLKIMFSYNNKELIINETVPNRFSPKSPDKAHLNLHINSLELGDSAVYFCASSHPESPLHFGNGTRLTVT.